This note documents a single T cell receptor (beta chain) sequence. Its antigen is not yet known. Base qualities are not provided; no much larger clone lies one nucleotide away. This record belongs to a study of glioma-infiltrating T cells after dendritic cell vaccination listed by TCRdb under 2016. The study in broad terms: Of the 15 or so glioblastoma patients in the cohort, all drawn from Phase I and II dendritic cell vaccination trials, 9 were newly diagnosed and 6 had recurrent disease. Between about 2002 and 2012, the patients were given dendritic cell vaccination pulsed with autologous tumor lysate. The vaccine consisted of monocyte-derived dendritic cells cultured about 7 days with IL-4 and GM-CSF, then pulsed overnight with autologous tumor lysate. Each patient was given three intradermal dendritic cell vaccine injections, spaced two weeks apart, in the arm below the axilla. In glioblastoma patients vaccinated with dendritic cells, deep sequencing of TCR beta CDR3 regions served to measure tumor-infiltrating lymphocyte content and to compare repertoires between tumor and blood. TCR sequencing metrics, including TIL content and tumor-blood repertoire overlap, were correlated with survival after dendritic cell vaccination. What the research found in general, with its limitations: The response model built on TCR overlap across three groups was characterized as speculative, with prospective validation still needed. TCR clonality showed no direct relationship with survival, which suggests that a diverse polyclonal response may matter. After dendritic cell vaccination, a higher estimated pretreatment TIL content predicted longer time to progression and longer overall survival. The cohort was small and heterogeneous, and full blood and tumor sets were available for few patients, with initial-recurrent tumor pairs available for even fewer patients.

Selection of patients required sufficient residual fresh-frozen tumor tissue and over two years of available survival data. None of the glioblastoma patients carried an isocitrate dehydrogenase mutation, although molecular status otherwise varied. PBMC were collected before vaccination, two weeks after the third vaccination, and at tumor progression when it occurred. Genomic DNA was extracted with the Qiagen DNeasy Blood extraction Kit. Using the immunoSEQ assay, TCRB CDR3 regions were amplified from approximately 2 micrograms of genomic DNA, or from all available DNA when less than that was on hand. The multiplex PCR employed 60 forward primers targeting TCR V beta segments and 13 reverse primers targeting J beta segments. To estimate the number of reads per starting template, synthetic control templates were added to each sample at limiting dilution. The Illumina HiSeq System generated sequencing reads of 87 bp. For the original study's pipeline: PCR and sequencing errors were removed by a nearest neighbor algorithm that merged closely related sequences. TCR overlap was defined as the percentage of unique tumor TCR beta sequences that were also present in the same patient's peripheral blood. The immuneACCESS repertoire file appears here via TCRdb, limited to in-frame rearrangements. These files lack a portion of the clones; in checked studies, under half of the deficit traces to unresolved V genes, and the cause of the others is not known. D and trimming were read from the DNA, whereas the V and J calls and clone size are those reported in that table. The sample table records more than 85,000 clones; under 90% of these occur just once. The top ten constitute just under 3% of the sample.

Measured from the cysteine to the phenylalanine, the CDR3 is 15 residues long. Of the read, only the CDR3 DNA is kept; its 45 bases are in frame from base 1. Per the germline V gene (reference sequence), SGHNT is the CDR1 and YYREEE is the CDR2. V trim: 1 base; J trim: 5 bases; unmatched bases: 7. The TCR comes from a human donor with glioblastoma. The sequence is built from TRBV5-4 and TRBJ2-5, with 8 bases aligning to TRBD2. Sequences were derived from blood, sampled before dendritic cell vaccination. The DNA is as follows: TGTGCCAGCAGCTTGACGGGGGGGAGTAGGGAGACCCAGTACTTC. This codes for CASSLTGGSRETQYF.